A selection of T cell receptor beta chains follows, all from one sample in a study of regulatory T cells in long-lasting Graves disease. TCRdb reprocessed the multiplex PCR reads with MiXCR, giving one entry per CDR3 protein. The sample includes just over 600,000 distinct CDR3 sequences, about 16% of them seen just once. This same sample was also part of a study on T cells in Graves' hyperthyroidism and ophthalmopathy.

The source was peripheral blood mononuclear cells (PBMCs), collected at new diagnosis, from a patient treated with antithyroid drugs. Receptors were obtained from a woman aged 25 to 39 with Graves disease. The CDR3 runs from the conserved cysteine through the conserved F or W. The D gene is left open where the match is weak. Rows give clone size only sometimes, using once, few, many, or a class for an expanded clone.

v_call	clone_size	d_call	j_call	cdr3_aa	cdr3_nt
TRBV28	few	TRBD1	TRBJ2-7	CASRSRDRRHEQYF	TGTGCCAGCAGATCCCGGGACAGAAGGCACGAGCAGTACTTC
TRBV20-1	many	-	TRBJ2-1	CSARGHISYNEQFF	TGCAGTGCTAGGGGACACATTTCCTACAATGAGCAGTTCTTC
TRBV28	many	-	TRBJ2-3	CASSLGGQGMHTQYF	TGTGCCAGCAGTCTGGGGGGGCAGGGAATGCATACGCAGTATTTT
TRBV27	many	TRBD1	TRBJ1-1	CASRPDRGGRTEAFF	TGTGCCAGCAGACCGGACAGGGGGGGAAGAACTGAAGCTTTCTTT
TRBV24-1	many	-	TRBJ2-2	CATSDLTSTGELFF	TGTGCCACCAGTGATTTGACCAGCACCGGGGAGCTGTTTTTT
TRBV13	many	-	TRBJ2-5	CASSSYRDWETQYF	TGTGCCAGCAGCTCATACAGGGATTGGGAGACCCAGTACTTC
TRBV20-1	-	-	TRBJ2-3	CSARLRDSTDTQYF	TGCAGTGCTAGACTCCGGGACAGCACAGATACGCAGTATTTT
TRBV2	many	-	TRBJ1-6	CASRPSDSPLHF	TGTGCCAGCAGGCCTTCTGATTCACCCCTCCACTTT
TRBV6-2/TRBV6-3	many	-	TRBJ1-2	CASSYLTGSNYGYTF	TGTGCCAGCAGTTACTTGACAGGATCGAACTATGGCTACACCTTC
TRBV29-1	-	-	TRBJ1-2	CSVLGGYGYTF	TGCAGCGTGCTGGGGGGCTATGGCTACACCTTC
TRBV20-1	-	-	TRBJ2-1	CSAAAPSSYNEQFF	TGCAGTGCAGCGGCCCCGAGCTCCTACAATGAGCAGTTCTTC
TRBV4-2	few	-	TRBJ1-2	CASSHAAGGGYTF	TGTGCCAGCAGCCACGCTGCCGGGGGTGGCTACACCTTC